This T cell receptor beta chain was sequenced for a study of tumor-infiltrating lymphocytes in primary liver carcinoma. Study summary: The neoplasms were of stage T1-T3 N0M0, with dimensions of roughly 4.2 to 10 cm across.

TCR beta cDNA was prepared out of around 460 ng total RNA by means of a constant-region primer. What produced the TCR beta libraries was three nested multiplex PCR rounds using slightly modified ARM-PCR. A C-beta reverse primer was combined with TRBV1-TRBV30 forward primers in the first two PCR rounds, and each round had 10 cycles. TCRdb itself ran the multiplex PCR reads through MiXCR, one entry per CDR3 protein. The repertoire has hundreds of thousands of distinct CDR3 sequences, 50% to 75% of them found once; the top ten carry more than 15%. Germline DNA was extracted alongside blood RNA, which was obtained from unsorted whole blood. The patients lived with chronic HBV infection and had not yet received any treatment. The CDR3 totals 14 residues. CDR1 and CDR2 from the germline V gene are GTSNPN and SVGIG (reference sequence). V dropped 4 bases and J dropped 2 bases, with 14 bases sitting between them.

This clonotype was recorded a few times. The rearrangement joins TRBV30 to TRBJ2-5, with D uncertain. This receptor was taken from a woman aged 25 to 39 with primary liver carcinoma and hepatitis B virus infection. What was sequenced was peripheral blood. The CDR3: CAWNGRRPQETQYF. CDR3 DNA: TGTGCCTGGAACGGCAGGAGACCGCAAGAGACCCAGTACTTC.